These 24 T cell receptor beta chains were all obtained from the same sample, sequenced in a study of STAT5B mutations in CD4+ large granular lymphocyte leukemia. Using immunoSEQ multiplex PCR, the repertoire was profiled, and TCRdb retains in-frame clones only, with some absent. The sample includes about 23,000 clones, around 76% of them seen just once. Sequencing was carried out using CD4+ T cells from blood buffy coats. The source of these receptors is a human donor in good health.

This clone has just one count. The chain couples TRBV28 to TRBJ2-2; 10 bases align to TRBD2. The V gene's germline CDR1 is MDHEN and CDR2 SYDVKM. J gave up 2 bases and V 10 bases, and 13 bases lay outside the gene matches. The CDR3 contains 17 residues. This CDR3 is CATLESGRAPNTGELFF. The CDR3 region has the DNA TGTGCCACCCTAGAGAGCGGGAGGGCCCCAAACACCGGGGAGCTGTTTTTT.

V usage is TRBV11-1 and J usage is TRBJ1-3; D remains unclear. The V gene's germline CDR1 is SGHAT and CDR2 FQDESV (reference sequence). This CDR3 has 14 residues. The V gene lost 7 bases and the J gene lost 0 bases, with 10 bases spanning the gap. As DNA, the CDR3 is TGTGCCAGCACCACCACTGACTCTGGAAACACCATATATTTT. Translated: CASTTTDSGNTIYF.

CDR3 loop: CATRLAGITDTQYF. In nucleotides, the CDR3 is TGTGCCACCAGACTAGCGGGTATTACAGATACGCAGTATTTT. The J gene is TRBJ2-3, the V gene TRBV10-3; the match to TRBD2 covers 10 bases. The trim removed 10 bases at V and 3 bases at J, leaving 7 bases unmatched. The CDR3 totals 14 residues. Germline V gene sequence: CDR1 ENHRY, CDR2 SYGVKD.

In its sample, this clone was seen once. The CDR3 loop is CASRDRDYPYEQYF. The CDR3 bases are TGTGCCAGTAGGGATCGGGACTACCCCTACGAGCAGTACTTC. V and J are TRBV19 and TRBJ2-7; 7 bases are shared with TRBD2. V was clipped by 6 bases and J by 2 bases; unmatched bases: 7. Germline CDR1 LNHDA, CDR2 SQIVND (reference sequence). This CDR3 comprises 14 residues.

The rearrangement uses TRBV7-9 and TRBJ2-7; the match to TRBD1 covers 8 bases. V gave up 3 bases and J gave up 7 bases; unmatched junction bases: 5. Germline CDR1 SEHNR, CDR2 FQNEAQ (reference sequence). The CDR3 covers 13 residues. The CDR3 nucleotides read TGTGCCAGCAGCTTTGACAGGGGCATGGAGCAGTACTTC. Translation: CASSFDRGMEQYF.

The chain couples TRBV28 to TRBJ2-6; TRBD2 matches 7 bases. CDR3 size: 17 residues. The trim removed 6 bases at V and 2 bases at J, leaving 10 bases unmatched. From germline, CDR1 is MDHEN and CDR2 SYDVKM. The DNA for the CDR3 is TGTGCCAGCAGCCTGGGGGGGGACTTCACTGGGGCCAACGTCCTGACTTTC. Encoded protein: CASSLGGDFTGANVLTF.

The rearrangement joins TRBV11-2 to TRBJ2-2; D unresolved. Per the germline V gene, CDR1 is SGHAT and CDR2 is FQNNGV. The CDR3 has 11 residues. V was cut by 4 bases and J by 6 bases, with 3 bases left in between. The CDR3 region has the DNA TGTGCCAGCAGCTCACCCGGGGAGCTGTTTTTT. This sequence encodes CASSSPGELFF.

J is TRBJ2-1 and V is TRBV11-1; 9 bases are a match to TRBD2. The CDR3 covers 19 residues. The V segment lost 5 bases and the J segment 0 bases; nucleotides outside the gene matches: 14. Germline lookup yields CDR1 SGHAT and CDR2 FQDESV (reference sequence). Written as DNA, the CDR3 is TGTGCCAGCAGCCCAAACGGTGCTAGCGGGGATCTCTCCTACAATGAGCAGTTCTTC. This translates into CASSPNGASGDLSYNEQFF.

This rearrangement joins TRBV30 to TRBJ1-6, with D possibly TRBD1 on 5 matching bases. Germline V gives CDR1 GTSNPN, CDR2 SVGIG (reference sequence). The CDR3 sequence is 18 residues long. Trimming shortened V by 0 bases and J by 9 bases, and 24 bases separated the two germline ends. DNA for the CDR3: TGTGCCTGGAGTGTATCCCTCGTGGCGCCTCCTGGGGGTTCACCCCTCCACTTT. The encoded protein is CAWSVSLVAPPGGSPLHF.

The chain joins TRBV7-9 to TRBJ2-3, with unresolved D. Per germline, CDR1 SEHNR and CDR2 FQNEAQ (reference sequence). V lost 1 base to trimming and J lost 1 base, with 6 bases between them. This CDR3 has 14 amino acids. The CDR3, as DNA: TGTGCCAGCAGCTTAGAAAGGGGCACAGATACGCAGTATTTT. Residues: CASSLERGTDTQYF.

The gene calls are TRBV5-1 and TRBJ2-2; D is unresolved. Trimming pared 4 bases from V and 7 bases from J, leaving 11 bases between. Germline V gene data show CDR1 as SGHRS and CDR2 as YFSETQ. CDR3 size: 13 residues. CDR3 nucleotide sequence: TGCGCCAGCAGCCCTACTGGAGTCGGGGAGCTGTTTTTT. Its translation: CASSPTGVGELFF.

The chain links TRBV6-4 to TRBJ2-3; D unresolved. Trimming stripped 0 bases from V and 4 bases from J, with 11 bases between. This CDR3 spans 15 amino acids. The V gene's germline CDR1 is MRHNA and CDR2 SNTAGT. CDR3 coding DNA: TGTGCCAGCAGTGACTCTGGTCGGCCGGCAGATACGCAGTATTTT. Encoded protein: CASSDSGRPADTQYF.

The chain employs TRBV5-4 and TRBJ2-1, with TRBD1 matching over 11 bases. The ends lost 2 bases at V and 6 bases at J; junction bases unmatched: 1. Germline V gives CDR1 SGHNT, CDR2 YYREEE (reference sequence). CDR3 size: 14 residues. CDR3 loop: CASSLGTGGNEQFF. In nucleotides, the CDR3 is TGTGCCAGCAGCTTAGGGACAGGGGGCAATGAGCAGTTCTTC.

This rearrangement joins TRBV7-9 to TRBJ2-2, with 10 nucleotides matching TRBD2. Germline CDR1 is SEHNR and CDR2 is FQNEAQ (reference sequence). The CDR3 spans 15 residues. J was trimmed by 3 bases and V by 6 bases; bases with no gene match: 4. In DNA, the CDR3 is TGTGCCAGCAGGGGACTAGCGTTTTACACCGGGGAGCTGTTTTTT. Protein sequence: CASRGLAFYTGELFF.

The table lists this clone with a count of one. CDR3 nucleotides: TGTGCCAGCAGCTTAATCCAGACAGGGGTCTACAATGAGCAGTTCTTC. Protein sequence: CASSLIQTGVYNEQFF. The chain joins TRBV7-2 to TRBJ2-1; TRBD1 agrees at 8 bases. This CDR3 contains 16 residues. The J segment lost 3 bases and the V segment lost 2 bases, leaving 6 bases of the junction unmatched. Per the germline V gene, CDR1 is SGHTA and CDR2 is FQGNSA.

This clone has only one observation. The chain has TRBV5-5 and TRBJ2-7, with a weak D call TRBD2 (7 bases). Per the germline V gene, CDR1 is SGHKS and CDR2 is YYEKEE (reference sequence). The germline V and J ends were trimmed by 4 bases and 5 bases, with 13 bases remaining between them. This CDR3 has 13 amino acids. The CDR3 region is CASSHGGLDEQYF. The CDR3 nucleotides read TGTGCCAGCAGCCACGGGGGGCTGGACGAGCAGTACTTC.

The chain uses TRBV27 and TRBJ2-7; a weak D match, TRBD1 (7 bases). V lost 4 bases and J 4 bases, leaving 17 bases between the germline ends. Germline V lookup: CDR1 MNHEY, CDR2 SMNVEV (reference sequence). This CDR3 comprises 15 residues. The CDR3 spells CASSYWGGTVYEQYF. CDR3 nucleotides: TGTGCCAGCAGTTATTGGGGCGGGACAGTTTACGAGCAGTACTTC.

The chain uses TRBV2 and TRBJ2-1; no firm D call. CDR3 size: 11 residues. V lost 3 bases and J lost 9, with 6 bases in between. In germline, CDR1 is SNHLY, CDR2 FYNNEI. The CDR3 here is CASSDSIEQFF. In nucleotides, the CDR3 is TGTGCCAGCAGTGACAGCATTGAGCAGTTCTTC.

As DNA, the CDR3 is TGTGCCAGCAGCGAACTTCCTGCAGGGAACACTGAAGCTTTCTTT. Residues: CASSELPAGNTEAFF. The chain links TRBV4-2 to TRBJ1-1; D unresolved. V lost 5 bases, J lost 1 base, and 14 bases lay in between. The germline CDR1 and CDR2 sequences are LGHNA and YNFKEQ. The CDR3 is 15 residues long.

This chain uses TRBV27 with TRBJ2-2; 9 bases align to TRBD2. V lost 4 bases to trimming and J lost 2 bases; unmatched junction nucleotides: 5. CDR3 length equals 16 residues. CDR1 and CDR2 from the germline V gene are MNHEY and SMNVEV (reference sequence). CDR3 DNA sequence: TGTGCCAGCAGTTGGAGCGGGAGGCCCAACACCGGGGAGCTGTTTTTT. Translated, it gives CASSWSGRPNTGELFF.

As concerns this clone: A read error may account for a junction end that differs from germline. The same CDR3 arises from other DNA sequences in this sample as well. CDR3 nucleotide sequence: TGTGCCAGCAGTGCCGGACAGGGCAACTATGGCTACACCTTT. Translated, it gives CASSAGQGNYGYTF. The chain uses TRBV6-4 and TRBJ1-2; 8 bases line up with TRBD1. Per the germline V gene, CDR1 is MRHNA and CDR2 is SNTAGT. This CDR3 is 14 amino acids long.

This clone turned up a few times. The gene calls are TRBV4-1 and TRBJ2-7; the match to TRBD2 covers 12 bases. This CDR3 contains 16 residues. Germline trimming cut 4 bases from V and 3 bases from J; bases unmatched to any gene: 7. The germline CDR1 and CDR2 sequences are MGHRA and YSYEKL. In DNA form, the CDR3 reads TGCGCCAGCAGCCCGGGGACTAGCGGGCTCCGCTACGAGCAGTACTTC. Its protein product is CASSPGTSGLRYEQYF.

The chain recombines TRBV7-2 with TRBJ2-3; TRBD2 agrees at 9 bases. V was pared by 3 bases and J by 4 bases, with 5 bases of the junction left unmatched. The CDR3 is 15 amino acids. Per the germline V gene, CDR1 is SGHTA and CDR2 is FQGNSA. CDR3 DNA: TGTGCCAGCAGCTTGACGCGGGGGGGCGCAGATACGCAGTATTTT. It translates to CASSLTRGGADTQYF.

The chain uses TRBV28 and TRBJ2-5; 7 positions match TRBD1. Unmatched junction bases numbered 8, after V lost 5 bases and J lost 5 bases. This CDR3 spans 14 amino acids. Germline CDR1 and CDR2: MDHEN and SYDVKM. The CDR3 protein is CASSETGRGETQYF. As DNA, the CDR3 is TGTGCCAGCAGTGAGACAGGGCGAGGGGAGACCCAGTACTTC.